This TCR beta chain was found in a study of shared clonotypes between healthy human individuals (TCRdb year 2020). As for the study more broadly: Two women and a few men aged 18 to 49 years were included in the cohort. Blood TCR repertoires of about 5 healthy adults were deeply sequenced to estimate repertoire size and the extent of clonotype sharing between individuals. To increase sequencing depth and limit assay-specific biases, TCR repertoire library preparation and sequencing were carried out by different laboratories using diverse techniques. Between about 0.85 and 9.5 billion PBMCs per donor were obtained by leukapheresis. Beyond this particular receptor, the publication reports: Because the study included a small number of donors, the genetic and exposure-history diversity represented was limited. Only blood was sampled, and tissue TCR repertoires likely differ from those in blood. Pairwise subsampling indicated that sequencing depth was expected to affect the degree of clonotype sharing among donors.

The donors were healthy, HIV-negative adults who had no recently reported acute infections or vaccinations. Every donor was a Caucasian adult living in Nashville, Tennessee, USA. In the unsorted samples, 90 million or so PBMCs were counted, and genomic DNA was extracted using the QIAamp DNA Blood Mini kit. Blood was obtained by leukapheresis, after which PBMCs were separated by Ficoll-Histopaque density gradient centrifugation and cryopreserved in liquid nitrogen vapor phase. Trimming takes 5 bases off V and 2 bases off J; junction bases not matched to a gene: 4. From a lookup of the germline V gene, CDR1 and CDR2 are SGHTA and FQGNSA. The CDR3 has 15 amino acids, counting the end cysteine and phenylalanine. Just the 45-base CDR3 DNA is kept, in frame starting at base 1. Using the deep immunoSEQ assay, multiplex PCR amplified TCR CDR3 regions from genomic DNA. Genomic DNA extracted from each cell subset was distributed evenly over all wells of several immunoSEQ 96-well plates, and each plate served as one replicate. Each replicate PCR for unsorted PBMC received 300 to 350 ng genomic DNA, equal to about 30,000 T cell genomes. Ten immunoSEQ deep assay plates were used to sequence unsorted PBMC genomic DNA. Purified libraries were quantified with a Qubit 3.0 fluorometer, sized on a Bioanalyzer 2100, and re-quantified with the KAPA Library Quantification kit. Each immunoSEQ 96-well plate was sequenced on its own single-read 150-cycle Illumina NextSeq 550 flow cell. As for how the authors treated the data: Because the immunoSEQ output included only junctional sequences and no quality scores, the filtering could not be the same as the filtering used for full-length reads. Sequences were annotated with PyIR, a Python wrapper for IgBLAST v1.9, using IMGT germline references to assign V/J genes and CDR3. Reads were filtered out if the reads had weak V/J assignments (E-value above 1e-6), no CDR3, stop codons, out-of-frame junctions, or ambiguous translated residues. V3J clonotypes were defined as sequences sharing an identical inferred V gene, J gene, and CDR3 amino acid sequence. Percentage overlap between repertoires was calculated by dividing the number of shared unique clonotypes by the size of the smaller repertoire. Richness of each repertoire was evaluated using RTK rarefaction, the Chao1 estimator, and Recon v2.1 estimates of unobserved clonotypes. TCRdb provides this immuneACCESS table in a form limited to in-frame rearrangements. Some clones are lacking; in checked studies, under half of them reflect an unresolved V gene, and why the rest are absent is not known. V, J and clone size reflect that table, while D and trimming were determined from the DNA. The table for this sample lists about 490,000 clones; less than 80% of them were counted only once. The top ten constitute under 15% of the sample.

This clone has just a few counts. The antigen this receptor binds is unknown. One base away there is no much larger clone; base qualities are not given. The sequenced sample was PBMCs. The chain is assembled from TRBV7-2 and TRBJ2-3; TRBD2 matches 10 bases in the middle. The sequence derives from a woman aged 40 to 50 in good health. Some clones in this sample may be carry-over from other donors' samples. The DNA is TGTGCCAGCAGCATGGGACTAGCGTTCACAGATACGCAGTATTTT. This sequence encodes CASSMGLAFTDTQYF. With the portions outside the CDR3 filled from the reference TRBV7-2 and TRBJ2-3 genes, the complete variable region becomes GAGVSQSPSNKVTEKGKDVELRCDPISGHTALYWYRQSLGQGLEFLIYFQGNSAPDKSGLPSDRFSAERTGGSVSTLTIQRTQQEDSAVYLCASSMGLAFTDTQYFGPGTRLTVL.